These 15 T cell receptor beta chains came from one sample sequenced in a study of technical replicates of blood from a few donors. Only in-frame clones appear in the TCRdb table, and some are missing; sequencing was by immunoSEQ multiplex PCR. The data hold 70,000 to 95,000 clones, with 90% to 95% observed a single time. Sequenced sample: T cells isolated from PBMCs. Source of these receptors: a human donor in good health.

The chain uses TRBV29-1 and TRBJ2-3; no clear D. V was shortened by 4 bases and J by 4 bases, with 15 bases between the two germline ends. Germline CDR1 reads SQVTM; CDR2 reads ANQGSEA. The CDR3 covers 14 residues. DNA of the CDR3: TGCAGCGTTGGAACAGAACTCATACCAGATACGCAGTATTTT. This gives the protein CSVGTELIPDTQYF.

The chain employs TRBV6-5 and TRBJ1-1; D is undetermined. CDR1 and CDR2 from the germline V gene are MNHEY and SVGAGI. Trimming left V 5 bases short and J 0 bases short, with 10 bases between. The CDR3 consists of 14 residues. The CDR3 nucleotides read TGTGCCAGCAGTCGGACTTATATGAACACTGAAGCTTTCTTT. Its protein product is CASSRTYMNTEAFF.

The gene calls are TRBV6-1 and TRBJ1-1, with no clear D. The V and J ends lost 4 bases and 9 bases respectively, with 33 bases between them. Germline V gene sequence: CDR1 MNHNS, CDR2 SASEGT. This CDR3 is 19 amino acids long. This chain's CDR3 is CASSGPRVERIRTALKAFF. CDR3 nucleotide sequence: TGTGCCAGCAGTGGCCCGAGGGTGGAGAGGATTCGGACGGCACTAAAAGCTTTCTTT.

The chain combines TRBV9 with TRBJ1-2; TRBD1 is a possible D gene (5 bases). Between the trimmed V and J ends, which lost 2 bases and 7 bases, there was a span of 18 bases. Germline V gives CDR1 SGDLS, CDR2 YYNGEE. The CDR3 runs 15 residues. This CDR3 reads CASSVDPGGMRGYTF. The DNA for the CDR3 is TGTGCCAGCAGCGTCGACCCGGGGGGAATGCGTGGCTACACCTTC.

V gene TRBV2 combines with J gene TRBJ1-5, with D possibly being TRBD1 (5 bases). This CDR3 spans 15 amino acids. V shed 4 bases and J shed 6 bases, with 16 bases lying between them. Germline-derived CDR1 and CDR2 are SNHLY and FYNNEI. CDR3 DNA sequence: TGTGCCAGCAGTGGCGGGACCGCGGGTAGTCAGCCCCAGCATTTT. Its translation: CASSGGTAGSQPQHF.

This clone has a single count. The genes are TRBV19 and TRBJ2-7; a possible D gene is TRBD1 (7 bases). V lost 6 bases and J lost 3, with 12 bases in between. Germline assignment: CDR1 LNHDA and CDR2 SQIVND (reference sequence). The CDR3 spans 13 residues. CDR3 sequence (DNA): TGTGCCAGTAGGGACAGGCGGGACTACGAGCAGTACTTC. This sequence encodes CASRDRRDYEQYF.

The rearrangement uses TRBV14 and TRBJ2-5; a possible D gene is TRBD2 (7 bases). Germline V gives CDR1 SGHDN, CDR2 FVKESK. The V end was cut by 4 bases, the J end by 4 bases, with 19 bases between. The CDR3 contains 16 residues. CDR3 region: CASSPRGGAGGETQYF. Written as DNA, the CDR3 is TGTGCCAGCAGCCCAAGGGGGGGCGCGGGTGGAGAGACCCAGTACTTC.

For the CDR3, the DNA is TGTGCCACCAGCAGAGATCGACAGGGACTGTTTTTT. It encodes CATSRDRQGLFF. The chain links TRBV15 to TRBJ1-4, with 7 bases identical to TRBD1. The germline V gene has CDR1 LNHNV and CDR2 YYDKDF (reference sequence). Unmatched junction bases numbered 2, after V lost 0 bases and J lost 13 bases. CDR3 size: 12 residues.

The gene calls are TRBV5-1 and TRBJ1-2; D not resolved. Per germline, CDR1 SGHRS and CDR2 YFSETQ. V was pared by 3 bases and J by 2 bases, with 11 bases between. The CDR3 consists of 14 residues. The CDR3, as DNA: TGCGCCAGCAGCTCGGTGAGGGCGAACTATGGCTACACCTTC. Translating gives CASSSVRANYGYTF.

This chain connects TRBV5-1 to TRBJ1-5, with D hard to call. Trimming removed 2 bases from V and 3 bases from J, with 12 bases in between. Germline V gives CDR1 SGHRS, CDR2 YFSETQ. CDR3 length: 15 amino acids. The CDR3 loop reads CASSFGGKNNQPQHF. The CDR3 DNA reads TGCGCCAGCAGCTTTGGCGGGAAGAACAATCAGCCCCAGCATTTT.

The rearrangement uses TRBV30 and TRBJ1-5; a weak D match, TRBD1 (6 bases). Germline V gene sequence: CDR1 GTSNPN, CDR2 SVGIG (reference sequence). The CDR3 runs to 14 residues. With 2 bases removed from V and 7 bases from J, the gap between germline ends came to 15 bases. The CDR3 nucleotides read TGTGCCTGGAGTCAAACAGGGTTGGAGCAGCCCCAGCATTTT. It encodes CAWSQTGLEQPQHF.

The chain combines TRBV4-2 with TRBJ2-2; no reliable D call. Trimming left V 0 bases short and J 0 bases short, with 14 bases between. Germline V gene data show CDR1 as LGHNA and CDR2 as YNFKEQ. The CDR3 is 18 amino acids. The CDR3 region is CASSQDLRPWSNTGELFF. The CDR3 DNA follows: TGTGCCAGCAGCCAAGACCTCAGGCCATGGTCGAACACCGGGGAGCTGTTTTTT.

This chain's CDR3 is CASWPGLALTGELFF. In DNA, the CDR3 is TGTGCCAGCTGGCCGGGACTAGCGTTGACCGGGGAGCTGTTTTTT. The rearrangement uses TRBV6-1 and TRBJ2-2, with 10 bases matching TRBD2. Germline CDR1 reads MNHNS; CDR2 reads SASEGT. V shed 8 bases and J 5 bases; nucleotides not matched to a gene: 8. This CDR3 has 15 amino acids.

J is TRBJ2-1 and V is TRBV6-1; a weak D match, TRBD2 (6 bases). The CDR3 is made up of 15 amino acids. Per germline, CDR1 MNHNS and CDR2 SASEGT. V was cut by 1 base and J by 6 bases, with 13 bases left in between. CDR3 residues: CASSEVGGVTNEQFF. CDR3 coding DNA: TGTGCCAGCAGTGAAGTCGGAGGGGTTACCAATGAGCAGTTCTTC.

This clone has only one observation. CDR3 amino acids: CASSFGTGAGELFF. CDR3 sequence (DNA): TGTGCCAGCAGCTTTGGGACAGGGGCCGGGGAGCTGTTTTTT. The rearrangement links TRBV5-4 to TRBJ2-2; 10 nucleotides align to TRBD1. This CDR3 is 14 amino acids long. CDR1 SGHNT and CDR2 YYREEE come from the germline V gene (reference sequence). The junction had 1 base not matched to a gene; V was cut back by 2 bases and J by 6 bases. The full variable domain, in which reference TRBV5-4 and TRBJ2-2 provide the parts outside the CDR3, is ETGVTQSPTHLIKTRGQQVTLRCSSQSGHNTVSWYQQALGQGPQFIFQYYREEENGRGNFPPRFSGLQFPNYSSELNVNALELDDSALYLCASSFGTGAGELFFGEGSRLTVL.